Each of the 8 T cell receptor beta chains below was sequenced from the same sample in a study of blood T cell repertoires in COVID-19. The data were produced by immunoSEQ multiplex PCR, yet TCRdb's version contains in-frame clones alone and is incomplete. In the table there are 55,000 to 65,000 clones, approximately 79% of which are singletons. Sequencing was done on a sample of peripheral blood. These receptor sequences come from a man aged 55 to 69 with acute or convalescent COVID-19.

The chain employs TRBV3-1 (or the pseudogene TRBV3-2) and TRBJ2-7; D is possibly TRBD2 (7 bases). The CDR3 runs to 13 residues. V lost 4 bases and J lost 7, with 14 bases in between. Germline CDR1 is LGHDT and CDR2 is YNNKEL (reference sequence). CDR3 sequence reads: CASSPRGASEQYF. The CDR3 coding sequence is TGTGCCAGCAGCCCACGGGGGGCCTCGGAGCAGTACTTC.

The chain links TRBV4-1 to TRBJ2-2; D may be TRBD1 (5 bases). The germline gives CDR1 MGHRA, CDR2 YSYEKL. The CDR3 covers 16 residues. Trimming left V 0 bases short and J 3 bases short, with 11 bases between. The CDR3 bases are TGCGCCAGCAGCCAAGATCCCGACAGATACACCGGGGAGCTGTTTTTT. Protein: CASSQDPDRYTGELFF.

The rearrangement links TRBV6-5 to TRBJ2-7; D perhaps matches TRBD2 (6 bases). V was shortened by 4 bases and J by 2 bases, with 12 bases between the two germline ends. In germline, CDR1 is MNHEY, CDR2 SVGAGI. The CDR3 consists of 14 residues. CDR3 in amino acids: CASSSRTTAYEQYF. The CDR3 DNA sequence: TGTGCCAGCAGTTCACGGACTACCGCCTACGAGCAGTACTTC.

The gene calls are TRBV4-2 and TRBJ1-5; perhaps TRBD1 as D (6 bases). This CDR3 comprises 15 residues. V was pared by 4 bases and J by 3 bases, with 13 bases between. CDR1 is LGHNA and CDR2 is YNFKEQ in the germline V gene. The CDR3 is CASSPFDRNNQPQHF. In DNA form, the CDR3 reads TGTGCCAGCAGCCCCTTTGACAGGAACAATCAGCCCCAGCATTTT.

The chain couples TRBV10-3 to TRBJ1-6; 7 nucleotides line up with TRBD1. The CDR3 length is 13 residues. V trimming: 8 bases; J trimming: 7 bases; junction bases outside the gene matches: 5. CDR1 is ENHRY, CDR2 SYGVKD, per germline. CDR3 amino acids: CAIRDRQNSPLHF. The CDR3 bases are TGTGCCATCCGGGACAGACAAAATTCACCCCTCCACTTT.

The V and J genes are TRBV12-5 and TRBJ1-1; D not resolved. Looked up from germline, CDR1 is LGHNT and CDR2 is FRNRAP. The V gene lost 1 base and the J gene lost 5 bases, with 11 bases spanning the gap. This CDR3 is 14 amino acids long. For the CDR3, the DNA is TGTGCTAGTGGTTTGGACAGTCCGGGGACTGAAGCTTTCTTT. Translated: CASGLDSPGTEAFF.

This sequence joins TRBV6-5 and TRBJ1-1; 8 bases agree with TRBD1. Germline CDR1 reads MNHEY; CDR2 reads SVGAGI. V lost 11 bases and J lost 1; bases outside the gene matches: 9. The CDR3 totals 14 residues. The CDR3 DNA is TGTGCCTGTTCCCCCGGACAGGGGAACACTGAAGCTTTCTTT. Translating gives CACSPGQGNTEAFF.

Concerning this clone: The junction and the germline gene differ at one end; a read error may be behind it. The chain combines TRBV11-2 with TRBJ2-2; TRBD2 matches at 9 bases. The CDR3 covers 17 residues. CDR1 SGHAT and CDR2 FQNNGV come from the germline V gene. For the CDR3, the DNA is TGTGCCAGCAGCTTAACTGCGGGAGGGCCGAATACCGGGGAGCTGTTTTTT. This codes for CASSLTAGGPNTGELFF.